This T cell receptor beta chain was recovered during a study of T cells in Graves' hyperthyroidism and ophthalmopathy. Regions amplified from RNA transcripts were the TCR beta CDR3 regions. In the first-round RT-PCR of the TCR CDR3, the HTBI primer set was used. TCRdb used MiXCR to reprocess the multiplex PCR reads, holding one entry per CDR3 protein. The sample includes around 580,000 distinct CDR3 sequences, approximately 16% of them seen just once. The TCR was taken from a woman between 18 and 29 years old with Graves' hyperthyroidism. The sample taken for sequencing was blood.

CDR3 DNA sequence: TGTGCCAGCAGCCCCGATCCGGGGGTTAGCAATCAGCCCCAGCATTTT. Translation: CASSPDPGVSNQPQHF. The chain couples TRBV3-1 to TRBJ1-5; D is possibly TRBD1 (5 bases). The V and J ends lost 4 bases and 0 bases respectively, with 13 bases between them. This CDR3 spans 16 amino acids. From germline, CDR1 is LGHDT and CDR2 YNNKEL (reference sequence).